This TCR beta chain was obtained from a study of radiotherapy plus CTLA-4 blockade in lung cancer. The CDR3 sequence is 15 residues long. V dropped 3 bases and J dropped 8; count of bases not matched to a gene: 10. Germline V gene lookup returns CDR1 SGDLS and CDR2 YYNGEE. Assay used: immunoSEQ multiplex PCR; TCRdb lists only in-frame clones, some missing. The data show more than 90,000 clones, around 75% seen once. Comments on this clone: Its antigen remains unidentified.

Notes on the study in general: Best predicting response, reportedly, were early blood T cell clone dynamics, with interferon-beta.

Focal radiation plus CTLA-4 blockade with ipilimumab was given to patients with chemo-refractory metastatic non-small-cell lung cancer. The J gene is TRBJ1-4, the V gene TRBV9; 7 nucleotides line up with TRBD1. The TCR sequence derives from a human donor with non-small cell lung cancer who had a partial response to radiotherapy plus ipilimumab. This material consisted of peripheral blood, taken from a patient treated with radiotherapy plus ipilimumab. CDR3 protein: CASSGGQARWEKLFF. CDR3 in DNA: TGTGCCAGCAGCGGTGGACAGGCAAGGTGGGAAAAACTGTTTTTT.